A single sample gave rise to the 9 T cell receptor beta chains below, sequenced in a study of T cells in Graves' hyperthyroidism and ophthalmopathy (dated by TCRdb to about 2019). The library came from multiplex PCR. TCRdb names Illumina HiSeq 2000 as the instrument used. Amplification of TCR beta CDR3 regions was carried out from RNA transcripts. For the first round of RT-PCR on the TCR CDR3, the HTBI primer set was used together with the Qiagen OneStep RT-PCR kit. TCRdb ran its own pipeline on the public reads, namely fastp trimming at Q25 and MiXCR clone calling, and kept in-frame beta chains. Rows are unified per CDR3 protein, each entry keeping the most common DNA and genes. Here the sample has around 560,000 distinct CDR3 sequences; around 15% occur a single time. The top ten clones comprise about 20% of the sample. Specimen: blood. Receptor source: a woman under 30 with Graves' hyperthyroidism.

This clonotype appeared many times. This sequence joins TRBV6-2 or TRBV6-3 and TRBJ1-6; 9 positions match TRBD1. V dropped 4 bases and J dropped 4; count of bases not matched to a gene: 11. Germline V gene lookup returns CDR1 MNHEY and CDR2 SVGEGT. The CDR3 length is 18 residues. CDR3 loop: CASSLSLSDRGYNSPLHF. Here the CDR3 DNA reads TGTGCCAGCAGTTTATCTTTGTCGGACAGGGGTTATAATTCACCCCTCCACTTT.

This clonotype was seen at least ten times. The chain is built from TRBV20-1 and TRBJ2-7; D may be TRBD2 (5 bases). Germline V gene sequence: CDR1 DFQATT, CDR2 SNEGSKA (reference sequence). The CDR3 covers 10 residues. Trimming took 3 bases from V and 12 from J, leaving 12 bases between them. CDR3 sequence: CSASAPGLYF. In nucleotides, the CDR3 is TGCAGTGCTAGCGCCCCGGGATTGTACTTC.

This clonotype has a single count. This sequence joins TRBV18 and TRBJ2-5, with D perhaps matching TRBD1 (6 bases). Germline values: CDR1 KGHSH, CDR2 LQKENI. CDR3 length equals 15 residues. The germline V and J ends were trimmed by 3 bases and 2 bases, with 13 bases remaining between them. The CDR3 sequence is CASSPPPGQQETQYF. The DNA for the CDR3 is TGTGCCAGCTCACCCCCCCCAGGACAGCAAGAGACCCAGTACTTC.

The gene calls are TRBV12-3 or TRBV12-4 and TRBJ1-5; 10 bases map to TRBD1. This CDR3 region has 17 residues. V lost 5 bases to trimming and J lost 3 bases; unmatched junction nucleotides: 10. This CDR3 is CASSAGTGADSNQPQHF. The CDR3 DNA reads TGTGCCAGCAGTGCCGGGACAGGGGCCGATTCCAATCAGCCCCAGCATTTT.

This clonotype was seen a few times. The V call is TRBV7-8, the J call TRBJ1-2, with D possibly TRBD1 on 6 matching bases. Per the germline V gene, CDR1 is SGHVS and CDR2 is FQNEAQ. CDR3 length: 14 amino acids. Trimming removed 4 bases at V and 12 bases at J, with 21 bases between. The CDR3 here is CASSSPGTRLTDTF. The CDR3 region has the DNA TGTGCCAGCAGCTCCCCGGGGACACGGCTCACAGACACCTTC.

The chain employs TRBV5-1 and TRBJ2-1; the D is unclear. The ends were cut back, 7 bases at V and 6 bases at J, with 11 bases in the middle. CDR1 and CDR2 from the germline V gene are SGHRS and YFSETQ. This CDR3 is built from 12 residues. CDR3 DNA sequence: TGCGCCAGCGCCAATCCCGGCAATGAGCAGTTCTTC. Translating it yields CASANPGNEQFF.

The chain carries TRBV29-1 and TRBJ2-6, with D tentatively TRBD2 (5 bases). CDR3 size: 14 residues. V lost 6 bases and J lost 2, with 11 bases in between. Germline CDR1 is SQVTM and CDR2 is ANQGSEA. As DNA, the CDR3 is TGCAGCGTCACGGAGGCCCCTGGGGCCAACGTCCTGACTTTC. Amino acids: CSVTEAPGANVLTF.

This clonotype was observed many times. The chain links TRBV12-3 or TRBV12-4 to TRBJ2-7, with 7 positions matching TRBD1. Unmatched junction bases numbered 11, after V lost 6 bases and J lost 6 bases. The CDR3 covers 14 residues. CDR3 DNA: TGTGCCAGCAGGCCCTTACAGGGGTCGGTCGAGCAGTACTTC. It codes for CASRPLQGSVEQYF.

The chain has TRBV9 and TRBJ2-1, with 10 positions matching TRBD2. J gave up 9 bases and V 0 bases, and 6 bases lay outside the gene matches. There are 15 residues in the CDR3. Germline V gives CDR1 SGDLS, CDR2 YYNGEE. Here the CDR3 DNA reads TGTGCCAGCAGCGTAGTAACTAGCGGGGCAGGTGAGCAGTTCTTC. As protein: CASSVVTSGAGEQFF.